Each of the 15 T cell receptor beta chains below was sequenced from the same sample in a study of T-cell reconstitution after alpha-beta-depleted transplantation in children. Study-level findings and limits: T-cell numbers and diversity one year post-transplant derived largely from freshly generated T cells.

TCRbeta library construction was performed incorporating unique molecular identifiers. Using its own MiXCR run on the PCR reads, TCRdb lists one record per CDR3 protein. The table has about 300,000 distinct CDR3 sequences, 6% to 10% seen once. For these receptors, no antigen is known. The source material was peripheral blood, sampled 360 days after TCRalphabeta/CD19-depleted stem cell transplant. The receptors here all came from a female patient aged 2 to 10 who had a stem cell transplant for Fanconi anemia, so the T cells may come from the graft donor.

This clonotype appeared many times. The chain links TRBV19 to TRBJ2-7; D remains ambiguous. The V end was cut by 4 bases, the J end by 0 bases, with 16 bases between. CDR3 length: 16 residues. Germline V gives CDR1 LNHDA, CDR2 SQIVND (reference sequence). CDR3 nucleotides: TGTGCCAGTAGTAGGGGTTACGTCTGGGGCTCCTACGAGCAGTACTTC. The encoded protein is CASSRGYVWGSYEQYF.

This clonotype was counted many times. J is TRBJ2-2 and V is TRBV7-6, with unresolved D. The CDR3 covers 17 residues. V was cut by 4 bases and J by 1 base, with 16 bases left in between. Germline V gene data show CDR1 as SGHVS and CDR2 as FNYEAQ. CDR3 bases: TGTGCCAGCAGCTCCCCGGGTAACGACCTGAACACCGGGGAGCTGTTTTTT. As protein: CASSSPGNDLNTGELFF.

This clonotype has at least ten counts. The rearrangement links TRBV20-1 to TRBJ2-5; 7 bases map to TRBD2. The CDR3 contains 17 residues. Germline CDR1 and CDR2: DFQATT and SNEGSKA (reference sequence). The junction had 17 bases not matched to a gene; V was cut back by 3 bases and J by 4 bases. CDR3 DNA sequence: TGCAGTGCTAGTTCGGCTAGCGGACGGCTAAAGGGAGAGACCCAGTACTTC. Encoded protein: CSASSASGRLKGETQYF.

This clonotype was counted only a few times. V gene TRBV21-1 combines with J gene TRBJ1-2; the D segment call TRBD1 is taken from the table without a DNA check. TRBV21-1 is classified as a pseudogene. The length of the CDR3 is 14 residues. The DNA for the CDR3 is TGTGCCAGCAGCAAACAGGGCGTGGACTATGGCTACACCTTC. Protein: CASSKQGVDYGYTF.

The chain has TRBV6-2 or TRBV6-3 and TRBJ1-5; D remains ambiguous. The CDR3 consists of 15 residues. V lost 6 bases and J 1 base, leaving 13 bases between the germline ends. The germline gives CDR1 MNHEY, CDR2 SVGEGT. CDR3 protein: CASRPGRASNQPQHF. CDR3 sequence (DNA): TGTGCCAGCAGGCCCGGACGGGCAAGCAATCAGCCCCAGCATTTT.

This clonotype was detected ten times or more. The V and J genes are TRBV7-2 and TRBJ2-1, with 13 bases aligning to TRBD2. Germline CDR1 is SGHTA and CDR2 is FQGNSA. The CDR3 has 15 amino acids. Losses at the gene ends were 5 bases for V and 6 bases for J; bases not matched to a gene: 4. The CDR3 here is CASSVGTSGANEQFF. In nucleotides, the CDR3 is TGTGCCAGCAGCGTCGGGACTAGCGGGGCCAATGAGCAGTTCTTC.

The sample holds a few counts of this clonotype. The V gene is TRBV27, the J gene TRBJ2-7; TRBD1 aligns across 9 bases. The CDR3 is 16 residues long. Germline V gene sequence: CDR1 MNHEY, CDR2 SMNVEV (reference sequence). V trimming: 3 bases; J trimming: 6 bases; junction bases outside the gene matches: 12. The CDR3 nucleotides read TGTGCCAGCAGTTTTGCCGGAGGACAGGGGAGGGTCGAGCAGTACTTC. This encodes CASSFAGGQGRVEQYF.

This clonotype was picked up many times. The chain recombines TRBV12-3 or TRBV12-4 with TRBJ2-1, with D perhaps TRBD2 (5 bases). Trimming left V 8 bases short and J 2 bases short, with 13 bases between. The CDR3 extends over 14 amino acids. The CDR3: CASGGTAAYNEQFF. Here the CDR3 DNA reads TGTGCCAGCGGCGGAACAGCGGCCTACAATGAGCAGTTCTTC.

This clonotype was recorded many times. V is TRBV6-2 or TRBV6-3 and J is TRBJ2-5; D is undetermined. The germline V gene has CDR1 MNHEY and CDR2 SVGEGT. This CDR3 has 12 amino acids. V lost 5 bases, J lost 0 bases, and 4 bases lay in between. The DNA for the CDR3 is TGTGCCAGCAGTAGAAACCAAGAGACCCAGTACTTC. Its protein is CASSRNQETQYF.

This chain connects TRBV5-5 to TRBJ2-5, with 8 bases identical to TRBD2. V was clipped by 5 bases and J by 5 bases; unmatched bases: 5. CDR3 size: 13 residues. CDR1 is SGHKS, CDR2 YYEKEE, per germline (reference sequence). CDR3 amino acids: CASRSGSGETQYF. The CDR3 nucleotides read TGTGCCAGCAGAAGCGGGAGCGGCGAGACCCAGTACTTC.

In its sample, this clonotype was seen a few times. The rearrangement joins TRBV7-9 to TRBJ2-6; weak D call: TRBD2 (5 bases). Germline V CDR1 and CDR2: SEHNR, FQNEAQ (reference sequence). The CDR3 sequence is 13 residues long. V was shortened by 8 bases and J by 2 bases, with 7 bases between the two germline ends. CDR3: CASSGTGANVLTF. The CDR3 nucleotides read TGTGCCAGCTCGGGGACTGGGGCCAACGTCCTGACTTTC.

The V call is TRBV13, the J call TRBJ1-1; no clear D. CDR1 is PRHDT and CDR2 is FYEKMQ in the germline V gene (reference sequence). V dropped 5 bases and J dropped 1 base, with 8 bases sitting between them. The CDR3 consists of 13 residues. The CDR3 DNA sequence: TGTGCCAGCAGCCGTGCCCCGAACACTGAAGCTTTCTTT. This gives the protein CASSRAPNTEAFF.

This clonotype was found many times. The rearrangement uses TRBV3-1 and TRBJ2-7; no clear D gene. The V end lost 4 bases, the J end lost 0 bases, and 10 bases lay between the germline ends. The CDR3 extends over 14 amino acids. CDR1 and CDR2 from the germline V gene are LGHDT and YNNKEL (reference sequence). The CDR3, as DNA: TGTGCCAGCAGCCCACCACAGAGCTCCTACGAGCAGTACTTC. Amino acid sequence: CASSPPQSSYEQYF.

The chain has TRBV7-9 and TRBJ2-6; no reliable D call. Germline CDR1 is SEHNR and CDR2 is FQNEAQ (reference sequence). This CDR3 is 15 amino acids long. V lost 1 base and J lost 1, with 5 bases in between. This chain's CDR3 is CASSLDVSGANVLTF. DNA of the CDR3: TGTGCCAGCAGCTTAGATGTTTCTGGGGCCAACGTCCTGACTTTC. Complete variable domain (other parts from reference TRBV7-9 and TRBJ2-6): DTGVSQNPRHKITKRGQNVTFRCDPISEHNRLYWYRQTLGQGPEFLTYFQNEAQLEKSRLLSDRFSAERPKGSFSTLEIQRTEQGDSAMYLCASSLDVSGANVLTFGAGSRLTVL.

The sample holds a few counts of this clonotype. The V gene is TRBV6-1, the J gene TRBJ1-6, with D tentatively TRBD1 (6 bases). The germline V gene encodes CDR1 MNHNS and CDR2 SASEGT. The germline V and J ends were trimmed by 8 bases and 7 bases, with 18 bases remaining between them. The CDR3 sequence is 15 residues long. The CDR3: CASRRGGLGNSPLHF. The DNA for the CDR3 is TGTGCCAGCCGCCGGGGGGGGCTGGGGAATTCACCCCTCCACTTT.